This T cell receptor (beta chain) was observed in a study of cytomegalovirus exposure and HLA in healthy donors. This clone was counted only a few times. Antigen: not known. The identical CDR3 is also encoded by other nucleotide sequences in the sample. PCR was performed using 60 Vbeta and 13 Jbeta primers. This table comes from immunoSEQ multiplex PCR, and its TCRdb copy is limited to in-frame clones, with some not included. The table records 120,000 or so clones, roughly four fifths of them present only once. Whole-study findings and limits: In a later analysis, HLA-associated TCR beta chains were more clonally expanded than equally common others.

V lost 1 base and J lost 4, with 5 bases in between. Germline V CDR1 and CDR2: SEHNR, FQNEAQ (reference sequence). CDR3 size: 14 residues. The sample was PBMCs. This receptor was identified in a middle-aged woman in good health and CMV-seropositive. The chain couples TRBV7-9 to TRBJ1-6; D remains unclear. DNA of the CDR3: TGTGCCAGCAGCTTAGAACAGTATAATTCACCCCTCCACTTT. It translates to CASSLEQYNSPLHF. Looking up the rest from reference TRBV7-9 and TRBJ1-6 gives the full variable domain: DTGVSQNPRHKITKRGQNVTFRCDPISEHNRLYWYRQTLGQGPEFLTYFQNEAQLEKSRLLSDRFSAERPKGSFSTLEIQRTEQGDSAMYLCASSLEQYNSPLHFGNGTRLTVT.